The present T cell receptor (beta chain) was sequenced within a study of shared clonotypes between healthy human individuals. CDR3 length equals 14 residues. Germline CDR1 and CDR2: ENHRY and SYGVKD. With 3 bases clipped from V and 10 bases from J, the junction kept 10 bases outside the gene matches. With regard to this clone: The antigen is not known.

Overall study results and limits: About 5% was the fraction of naive CD4 clonotypes found shared across a few donors.

Sequenced by immunoSEQ multiplex PCR; TCRdb stores in-frame clones only, minus some. Among 1.5 million to 1.9 million clones listed, approximately 98% were seen once. The TCR originated in a man under 40 in good health. The chain has TRBV10-3 and TRBJ2-3, with 7 bases fitting TRBD2. Material: naive CD4+ T cells sorted from blood. The subset: CD45RA+ positively selected. CDR3 protein: CAISEGGAGVSQYF. Here the CDR3 DNA reads TGTGCCATCAGTGAAGGCGGTGCGGGAGTCTCGCAGTATTTT.